The 27 T cell receptor beta chains in this list originate from one sample, sequenced in a study of T cells expressing NK-cell markers. TCRdb reprocessed the 5' RACE reads; each CDR3 protein has one entry and no DNA is given. The sample yields roughly 160,000 distinct CDR3 sequences, of which the top ten take up 20% to 25%. Sequenced input: blood T cells: a sorted CD56 or NKG2C T cell subset, CD4+ or CD8+ T cells, or bulk PBMC T cells (not recorded which). These TCRs come from a man aged 18-75 years in good health.

This chain links TRBV24-1 with TRBJ2-1; there is no DNA to check the TCRdb D call of TRBD2. Germline CDR1 KGHDR, CDR2 SFDVKD. CDR3 length: 13 amino acids. CDR3 region: CATSEGGVLEQFF.

The CDR3 here is CASSPFVATGELFF. This chain joins TRBV6-1 and TRBJ2-2; TCRdb reports TRBD1, a call that lacks DNA to check it against. The CDR3 loop spans 14 amino acids. Germline V gives CDR1 MNHNS, CDR2 SASEGT.

The chain recombines TRBV20-1 with TRBJ2-1; TCRdb indicates TRBD2, and absent DNA this call remains unverified. CDR1 is DFQATT and CDR2 is SNEGSKA in the germline V gene (reference sequence). The CDR3 spans 15 residues. The CDR3 protein is CSAHPPAGTYNEQFF.

V usage is TRBV6-4 and J usage is TRBJ2-3; TCRdb names TRBD2, which stays unverified in the absence of DNA. Germline CDR1 reads MRHNA; CDR2 reads SNTAGT. This CDR3 contains 15 residues. The CDR3: CASSSTSGGTDTQYF.

V usage is TRBV27 and J usage is TRBJ1-2; TCRdb outputs TRBD1, but without DNA this stays unchecked. Germline V gene lookup returns CDR1 MNHEY and CDR2 SMNVEV (reference sequence). The CDR3 loop spans 17 amino acids. The CDR3 spells CASSLLFADRESNGYTF.

The V and J genes are TRBV28 and TRBJ1-4; TCRdb designates TRBD1, a call that cannot be tested without DNA. Germline values: CDR1 MDHEN, CDR2 SYDVKM. CDR3 size: 14 residues. The CDR3 loop reads CASSHRATNEKLFF.

The chain links TRBV27 to TRBJ2-7; absent DNA, TCRdb's TRBD1 call cannot be checked. Germline V gene sequence: CDR1 MNHEY, CDR2 SMNVEV (reference sequence). There are 15 residues in the CDR3. CDR3: CASSLGRVPSYEQYF.

This chain joins TRBV5-1 and TRBJ2-1; absent DNA, TCRdb's TRBD2 call cannot be checked. The CDR3 runs 18 residues. CDR1 is SGHRS and CDR2 is YFSETQ in the germline V gene. The CDR3 protein is CASSPYSTSGGVYNEQFF.

The chain couples TRBV7-8 to TRBJ2-7; the TRBD2 assignment by TCRdb is unverifiable without DNA. CDR3 length: 15 amino acids. Per the germline V gene, CDR1 is SGHVS and CDR2 is FQNEAQ. CDR3 residues: CASSLTSGLSYEQYF.

The chain joins TRBV13 to TRBJ1-2; the TRBD1 assignment by TCRdb is unverifiable without DNA. Germline CDR1 is PRHDT and CDR2 is FYEKMQ (reference sequence). The CDR3 runs to 16 residues. CDR3 sequence: CASSLDRDRVLEGYTF.

The chain is built from TRBV19 and TRBJ1-5. The CDR3 has 15 amino acids. Germline V CDR1 and CDR2: LNHDA, SQIVND (reference sequence). The CDR3 spells CASSIARAGNQPQHF.

V is TRBV15 and J is TRBJ1-5. Germline lookup yields CDR1 LNHNV and CDR2 YYDKDF (reference sequence). CDR3 length equals 15 residues. The chain's CDR3 is CATSREAGRNQPQHF.

The chain joins TRBV19 to TRBJ1-5. There are 13 residues in the CDR3. Germline V gene data show CDR1 as LNHDA and CDR2 as SQIVND (reference sequence). The CDR3: CASSIEGLQPQHF.

The chain uses TRBV25-1 and TRBJ1-1; the D call from TCRdb, TRBD1, cannot be confirmed without DNA. The CDR3 consists of 15 residues. The germline V gene has CDR1 MGHDK and CDR2 SYGVNS. The CDR3 sequence is CASSETRGVNTEAFF.

The rearrangement uses TRBV5-5 and TRBJ2-7; without DNA, the TCRdb call of TRBD2 cannot be checked. This CDR3 is 16 amino acids long. Per germline, CDR1 SGHKS and CDR2 YYEKEE (reference sequence). The CDR3 reads CASSLAKVSAYYEQYF. Looking up the rest from reference TRBV5-5 and TRBJ2-7 gives the full variable domain: DAGVTQSPTHLIKTRGQQVTLRCSPISGHKSVSWYQQVLGQGPQFIFQYYEKEERGRGNFPDRFSARQFPNYSSELNVNALLLGDSALYLCASSLAKVSAYYEQYFGPGTRLTVT.

This sequence joins TRBV29-1 and TRBJ2-1; TCRdb names TRBD1, which stays unverified in the absence of DNA. Germline assignment: CDR1 SQVTM and CDR2 ANQGSEA. The CDR3 sequence is 17 residues long. CDR3 sequence: CSVEDHAGAESPNEQFF.

The rearrangement links TRBV4-2 to TRBJ2-3. The germline gives CDR1 LGHNA, CDR2 YNFKEQ. The CDR3 totals 16 residues. The chain's CDR3 is CASSQDPGTNTDTQYF.

The chain is built from TRBV11-2 and TRBJ1-2. The CDR3 loop spans 15 amino acids. Germline CDR1 SGHAT, CDR2 FQNNGV. This chain's CDR3 is CASSLGAETNYGYTF.

The V gene is TRBV19, the J gene TRBJ2-1; TCRdb gives TRBD2 as the D gene, but with no DNA this cannot be confirmed. The V gene's germline CDR1 is LNHDA and CDR2 SQIVND (reference sequence). This CDR3 comprises 15 residues. CDR3 sequence reads: CASTPASGGYNEQFF.

The V and J genes are TRBV11-2 and TRBJ2-7. The length of the CDR3 is 16 residues. Looked up from germline, CDR1 is SGHAT and CDR2 is FQNNGV. This chain's CDR3 is CASSLASWGTTYEQYF.

The chain employs TRBV12-3 or TRBV12-4 and TRBJ1-3; TCRdb returns TRBD1, unconfirmable since there is no DNA. This CDR3 region has 14 residues. The CDR3 here is CASSFWGSGNTIYF.

This chain uses TRBV20-1 with TRBJ2-7; TCRdb designates TRBD2, a call that cannot be tested without DNA. Germline V lookup: CDR1 DFQATT, CDR2 SNEGSKA (reference sequence). There are 14 residues in the CDR3. This chain's CDR3 is CSASLGAEPYEQYF.

The chain uses TRBV13 and TRBJ2-1; TCRdb's D gene call, TRBD2, goes unchecked for lack of DNA. CDR1 is PRHDT, CDR2 FYEKMQ, per germline (reference sequence). This CDR3 region has 16 residues. The CDR3 here is CASSSAGTSSYNEQFF.

The rearrangement joins TRBV4-2 to TRBJ1-2; TCRdb picks TRBD1, but there is no DNA to check that call. Per germline, CDR1 LGHNA and CDR2 YNFKEQ. The length of the CDR3 is 16 residues. The CDR3 is CASSQDMDRPNYGYTF.

This chain uses TRBV20-1 with TRBJ1-2. Germline CDR1 and CDR2: DFQATT and SNEGSKA (reference sequence). This CDR3 has 13 residues. This CDR3 is CSAGWAENYGYTF.

The CDR3 spells CASTLGIPGQPQHF. The rearrangement joins TRBV12-3 or TRBV12-4 to TRBJ1-5; TCRdb outputs TRBD1, but without DNA this stays unchecked. This CDR3 comprises 14 residues.

This chain uses TRBV4-2 with TRBJ2-6; TCRdb outputs TRBD1, but without DNA this stays unchecked. The CDR3 sequence is 19 residues long. Germline CDR1 reads LGHNA; CDR2 reads YNFKEQ. CDR3 sequence reads: CASSQEGPGGSSGANVLTF.